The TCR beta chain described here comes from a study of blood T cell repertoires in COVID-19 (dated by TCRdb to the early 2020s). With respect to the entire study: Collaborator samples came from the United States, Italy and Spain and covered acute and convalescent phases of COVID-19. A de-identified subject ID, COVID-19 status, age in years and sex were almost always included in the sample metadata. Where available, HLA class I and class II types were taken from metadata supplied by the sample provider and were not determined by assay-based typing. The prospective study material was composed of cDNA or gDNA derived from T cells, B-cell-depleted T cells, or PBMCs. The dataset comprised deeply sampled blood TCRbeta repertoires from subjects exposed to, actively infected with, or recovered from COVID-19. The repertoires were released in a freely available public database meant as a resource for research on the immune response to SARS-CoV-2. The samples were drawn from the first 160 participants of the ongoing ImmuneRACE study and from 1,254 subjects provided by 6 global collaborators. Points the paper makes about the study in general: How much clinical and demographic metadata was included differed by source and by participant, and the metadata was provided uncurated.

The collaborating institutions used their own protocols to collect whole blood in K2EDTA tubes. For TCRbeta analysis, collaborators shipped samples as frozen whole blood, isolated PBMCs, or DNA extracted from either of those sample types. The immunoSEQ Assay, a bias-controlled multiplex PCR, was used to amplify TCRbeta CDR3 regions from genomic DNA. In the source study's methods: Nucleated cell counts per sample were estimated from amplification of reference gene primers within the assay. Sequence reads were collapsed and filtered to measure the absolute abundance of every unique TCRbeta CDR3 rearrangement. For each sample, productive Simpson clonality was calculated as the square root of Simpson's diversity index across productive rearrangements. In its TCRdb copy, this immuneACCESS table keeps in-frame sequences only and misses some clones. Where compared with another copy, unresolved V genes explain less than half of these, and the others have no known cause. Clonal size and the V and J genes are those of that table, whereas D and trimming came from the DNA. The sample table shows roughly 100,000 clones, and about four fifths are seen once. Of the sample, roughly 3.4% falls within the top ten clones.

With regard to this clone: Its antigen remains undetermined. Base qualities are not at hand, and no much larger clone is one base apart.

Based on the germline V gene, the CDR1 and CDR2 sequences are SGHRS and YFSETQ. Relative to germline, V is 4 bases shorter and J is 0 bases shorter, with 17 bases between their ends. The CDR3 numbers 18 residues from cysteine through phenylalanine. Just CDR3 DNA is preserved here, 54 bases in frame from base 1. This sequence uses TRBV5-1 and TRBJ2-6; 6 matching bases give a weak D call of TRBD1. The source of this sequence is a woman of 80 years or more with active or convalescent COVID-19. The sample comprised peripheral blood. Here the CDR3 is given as CASSLAGTTDSGANVLTF. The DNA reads TGCGCCAGCAGCCTCGCCGGGACAACGGACTCTGGGGCCAACGTCCTGACTTTC.